This T cell receptor (beta chain) derives from a study of T cells in Graves' hyperthyroidism and ophthalmopathy. Regions amplified from RNA transcripts were the TCR beta CDR3 regions. The study used the HTBI primer set for a first-round RT-PCR of the TCR CDR3. TCRdb reprocessed the multiplex PCR reads with MiXCR, giving one entry per CDR3 protein. The table has roughly 700,000 distinct CDR3 sequences, 15% to 20% seen once. Germline CDR1 is KGHDR and CDR2 is SFDVKD. V lost 2 bases and J lost 3, with 7 bases in between. This CDR3 contains 13 residues. Note on this clonotype: Its specificity is unknown.

Study-level points and caveats: Blood also contained most expanded thyroid clonotypes above 0.001.

Sequencing used blood. J is TRBJ2-7 and V is TRBV24-1, with D uncertain. This receptor was obtained from a man aged 45-60 years with Graves' hyperthyroidism. CDR3 protein: CATSDSVFYEQYF. DNA for the CDR3: TGTGCCACCAGTGATTCGGTGTTCTACGAGCAGTACTTC.